Presented here are 16 T cell receptor beta chains from one specimen sequenced in a study of blood T cells in healthy people across ages. Together with a sample-barcoded 5' primer, a J-beta primer mix was included in a second PCR lasting about 7 to 11 cycles. TCRdb reanalysed the 5' RACE reads using MiXCR and keeps one entry per CDR3 protein. Among about 2 million distinct CDR3 sequences listed, around half were seen once. The specimen sequenced was blood. Receptors originate from a woman aged 40-49 years in good health.

The gene calls are TRBV11-2 and TRBJ2-5, with D possibly being TRBD1 or TRBD2 (6 bases each). Trimming removed 0 bases from V and 1 base from J, with 15 bases in between. From germline, CDR1 is SGHAT and CDR2 FQNNGV. The CDR3 consists of 17 residues. CDR3 nucleotides: TGTGCCAGCAGCTTAGATCAAGGGGGGCGCGCCCAAGAGACCCAGTACTTC. Amino acids: CASSLDQGGRAQETQYF. The full variable domain, completed using reference TRBV11-2 and TRBJ2-5, is EAGVAQSPRYKIIEKRQSVAFWCNPISGHATLYWYQQILGQGPKLLIQFQNNGVVDDSQLPKDRFSAERLKGVDSTLKIQPAKLEDSAVYLCASSLDQGGRAQETQYFGPGTRLLVL.

This chain links TRBV24-1 with TRBJ2-7; the D gene is possibly TRBD1 (6 bases). The CDR3 is made up of 16 amino acids. Trimming removed 3 bases at V and 2 bases at J, with 16 bases between. Germline V gene sequence: CDR1 KGHDR, CDR2 SFDVKD. The CDR3 loop reads CATSDLNRDIAYEQYF. In DNA form, the CDR3 reads TGTGCCACCAGTGATCTAAACCGGGACATCGCCTACGAGCAGTACTTC.

This sequence joins TRBV3-1 and TRBJ2-5; 7 bases map to TRBD2. Near its end, the DNA agrees better with TRBJ2-7, so the J call may be wrong. In germline, CDR1 is LGHDT, CDR2 YNNKEL (reference sequence). The CDR3 is made up of 15 amino acids. This chain's CDR3 is CASSQDGGGTGEQYF. The CDR3 DNA is TGTGCCAGCAGCCAAGATGGGGGAGGGACGGGCGAGCAGTACTTC.

This chain joins TRBV6-2 or TRBV6-3 and TRBJ2-5; perhaps D is TRBD1 or TRBD2 (5 bases each). The DNA end favors TRBJ2-7, so the J call may be wrong. This CDR3 spans 15 amino acids. Germline loops: CDR1 MNHEY, CDR2 SVGEGT. CDR3 sequence: CASDHPGTRHYEQYF. CDR3 sequence (DNA): TGTGCCAGCGACCACCCCGGGACGCGACACTACGAGCAGTACTTC.

The CDR3 protein is CASTVGGTWVYEQYF. The CDR3 region has the DNA TGCGCCAGCACCGTGGGGGGGACTTGGGTCTACGAGCAGTACTTC. The rearrangement uses TRBV5-1 and TRBJ2-7; the match to TRBD2 covers 7 bases. CDR3 size: 15 residues. The J segment lost 3 bases and the V segment lost 6 bases, leaving 12 bases of the junction unmatched. Looked up from germline, CDR1 is SGHRS and CDR2 is YFSETQ.

In its sample, this clonotype was seen a few times. The chain joins TRBV4-2 to TRBJ2-1, with a tentative D call TRBD1 (6 bases). The CDR3 runs to 14 residues. V dropped 4 bases and J dropped 4 bases, with 11 bases sitting between them. The germline CDR1 and CDR2 sequences are LGHNA and YNFKEQ. CDR3 amino acids: CASSPDRFYNEQFF. The CDR3 DNA reads TGTGCCAGCAGCCCCGACAGGTTTTACAATGAGCAGTTCTTC.

For the CDR3, the DNA is TGCGCCAGCAGCCATACAGGGGACCATCTGGGCTACACCTTC. Translation: CASSHTGDHLGYTF. The V call is TRBV4-1, the J call TRBJ1-2; 7 nucleotides match TRBD1. The CDR3 sequence is 14 residues long. CDR1 MGHRA and CDR2 YSYEKL come from the germline V gene. Unmatched junction bases numbered 9, after V lost 3 bases and J lost 8 bases.

This chain links TRBV2 with TRBJ2-3, with 7 bases identical to TRBD2. In germline, CDR1 is SNHLY, CDR2 FYNNEI. Trimming cost V 1 base and J 2 bases; bases outside gene matches: 6. This CDR3 comprises 16 residues. The chain's CDR3 is CASSEEAAGLTDTQYF. The CDR3 DNA reads as TGTGCCAGCAGTGAAGAGGCAGCGGGGCTCACAGATACGCAGTATTTT. The full variable domain, completed using reference TRBV2 and TRBJ2-3, is EPEVTQTPSHQVTQMGQEVILRCVPISNHLYFYWYRQILGQKVEFLVSFYNNEISEKSEIFDDQFSVERPDGSNFTLKIRSTKLEDSAMYFCASSEEAAGLTDTQYFGPGTRLTVL.

This chain joins TRBV20-1 and TRBJ2-3; 14 nucleotides agree with TRBD2. The CDR3 is 17 amino acids. Per germline, CDR1 DFQATT and CDR2 SNEGSKA (reference sequence). With 1 base clipped from V and 5 bases from J, the junction kept 8 bases outside the gene matches. The CDR3 coding sequence is TGCAGTGCTAGAGGACTAGCGGGGGGGCTTAGTAGAGATACGCAGTATTTT. Translating it yields CSARGLAGGLSRDTQYF.

A few counts support this clonotype. The chain links TRBV10-3 to TRBJ2-5; D might be TRBD1 (5 bases). This CDR3 has 14 residues. The ends were cut back, 2 bases at V and 5 bases at J, with 12 bases in the middle. Germline CDR1 and CDR2: ENHRY and SYGVKD. Written as DNA, the CDR3 is TGTGCCATCAGTGAGAGGGGCCTAGAGGAGACCCAGTACTTC. The encoded protein is CAISERGLEETQYF.

This chain uses TRBV2 with TRBJ1-2; 7 bases line up with TRBD1. The CDR3 length is 14 residues. The V and J ends lost 6 bases and 4 bases, in that order; junction bases with no gene match: 8. CDR1 is SNHLY and CDR2 is FYNNEI in the germline V gene. The CDR3 DNA follows: TGTGCCAGCAGGGACAGGTACAAGAGCTATGGCTACACCTTC. It codes for CASRDRYKSYGYTF.

The chain carries TRBV7-2 and TRBJ2-4; TRBD2 matches at 12 bases. The DNA end is more similar to TRBJ2-7, so the J call may be wrong. Germline V lookup: CDR1 SGHTA, CDR2 FQGNSA. CDR3 length: 15 residues. The CDR3 spells CASSRLAGDHREQYF. As DNA, the CDR3 is TGTGCCAGCAGCAGACTAGCGGGGGACCACCGCGAGCAGTACTTC.

The chain's CDR3 is CASKEGVRTGANVLTF. Written as DNA, the CDR3 is TGTGCCAGCAAGGAGGGGGTCAGAACTGGGGCCAACGTCCTGACTTTC. The gene calls are TRBV6-1 and TRBJ2-6; either TRBD1 or TRBD2 may supply D (6 bases each). Germline CDR1 is MNHNS and CDR2 is SASEGT. V dropped 7 bases and J dropped 2 bases, with 15 bases sitting between them. This CDR3 is built from 16 residues.

The chain employs TRBV4-2 and TRBJ2-1; 7 bases line up with TRBD1. The germline V gene has CDR1 LGHNA and CDR2 YNFKEQ. J was trimmed by 5 bases and V by 7 bases; bases with no gene match: 8. The CDR3 spans 14 residues. The CDR3 is CASTDGTAHNEQFF. DNA of the CDR3: TGTGCCAGCACCGACGGGACAGCCCACAATGAGCAGTTCTTC.

The chain is built from TRBV28 and TRBJ1-2, with D tentatively TRBD1 (5 bases). The V gene's germline CDR1 is MDHEN and CDR2 SYDVKM. This CDR3 has 15 amino acids. Trimming pared 1 base from V and 6 bases from J, leaving 15 bases between. CDR3 DNA: TGTGCCAGCAGTTTATCGGGGCCAGGAGGAAATGGCTACACCTTC. Encoded protein: CASSLSGPGGNGYTF.

V usage is TRBV7-3 and J usage is TRBJ1-1; D not certain. The length of the CDR3 is 13 residues. V dropped 4 bases and J dropped 6 bases, with 12 bases sitting between them. Per germline, CDR1 SGHTA and CDR2 FQGTGA. In nucleotides, the CDR3 is TGTGCCAGCAGCTCGGACCAGTGGGCTGAAGCTTTCTTT. Translation: CASSSDQWAEAFF.